A selection of T cell receptor beta chains follows, all from one sample in a study of blood T cell repertoires in COVID-19. Data came from immunoSEQ multiplex PCR; TCRdb stores just in-frame clones and leaves some out. The sample yields tens of thousands of clones, 88% seen once. The sequenced material came from peripheral blood. These receptors all come from a man between 60 and 75 years old with acute or convalescent COVID-19. Both conserved end residues are part of each CDR3. D genes are given only for firm matches. Clone size is given for some rows only: seen once, a few or many times, or a class if the clone is expanded.

length | J | D | size | V | DNA | CDR3
17 | TRBJ2-3 | TRBD1 | . | TRBV7-9 | TGTGCCAGCAGCTCAAGAGTCGGGACAGGTGGCACAGATACGCAGTATTTT | CASSSRVGTGGTDTQYF
13 | TRBJ1-2 | TRBD1 | . | TRBV6-4 | TGTGCCAGCAGACCGACAGGGTTTGAGGGCTACACCTTC | CASRPTGFEGYTF
15 | TRBJ2-1 | TRBD2 | . | TRBV5-1 | TGCGCCAGCAGCTCCCGGACTAGCGGGAGAGCTGAGCAGTTCTTC | CASSSRTSGRAEQFF
15 | TRBJ1-2 | . | . | TRBV6-5 | TGTGCCAGCAGTTACGGGAGAGACGGGGGCTATGGCTACACCTTC | CASSYGRDGGYGYTF
14 | TRBJ2-7 | TRBD1 | . | TRBV5-1 | TGCGCCAGCAGCCTGGGACAGCATGCCTACGAGCAGTACTTC | CASSLGQHAYEQYF
17 | TRBJ1-1 | . | . | TRBV5-1 | TGCGCCAGCAGCTGGGGGACCTCATCGGCGCTATCCCGGGGGGCTTTCTTT | CASSWGTSSALSRGAFF
15 | TRBJ1-4 | . | once | TRBV9 | TGTGCCAGCAGCCCCCGGACAGCTCTCAGTGAAAAACTGTTTTTT | CASSPRTALSEKLFF
17 | TRBJ2-7 | TRBD2 | . | TRBV7-9 | TGTGCCAGCAGCTTAGTGGTGACTAGCGGGGCGTCCTACGAGCAGTACTTC | CASSLVVTSGASYEQYF
12 | TRBJ1-2 | TRBD1 | . | TRBV30 | TGTGCCTGGACCCCGACAGGGTCTGGCTACACCTTC | CAWTPTGSGYTF
14 | TRBJ2-6 | . | . | TRBV27 | TGTGCCAGCAGTTTGGCCTCTGGGGCCAACGTCCTGACTTTC | CASSLASGANVLTF
17 | TRBJ2-6 | . | . | TRBV5-1 | TGCGCCAGCAGCTTCGGCCCGACGGGCTCTGGGGCCAACGTCCTGACTTTC | CASSFGPTGSGANVLTF
15 | TRBJ1-6 | TRBD1 | once | TRBV5-8 | TGTGCCAGCAGCTTAGGACAGGGGGGCAATTCACCCCTCCACTTT | CASSLGQGGNSPLHF
13 | TRBJ1-1 | . | once | TRBV7-9 | TGTGCCAGCACCTTAGAGGGGGACACTGAAGCTTTCTTT | CASTLEGDTEAFF
15 | TRBJ1-1 | . | once | TRBV7-9 | TGTGCCAGCAGCTACCTCAGGGAGGGTGGTTCGGAAGCTTTCTTT | CASSYLREGGSEAFF
13 | TRBJ1-5 | . | . | TRBV30 | TGTGCCTGGAGCGTTCGTAGCAATCAGCCCCAGCATTTT | CAWSVRSNQPQHF
13 | TRBJ1-1 | . | . | TRBV10-3 | TGTGCCACCCGCCTTAGCAGACTCACTGAAGCTTTCTTT | CATRLSRLTEAFF
17 | TRBJ2-6 | TRBD1 | . | TRBV28 | TGTGCCAGCCGGCTGGGACAGGGGGTGAGAGGGGCCAACGTCCTGACTTTC | CASRLGQGVRGANVLTF
12 | TRBJ1-1 | . | . | TRBV30 | TGTGCCTGGAGTGTACGGTTGGCTGAAGCTTTCTTT | CAWSVRLAEAFF
15 | TRBJ1-6 | TRBD1 | once | TRBV28 | TGTGCCAGCAGTTTTGGGGACAGGGCTGCGTCACCCCTCCACTTT | CASSFGDRAASPLHF
16 | TRBJ2-5 | . | . | TRBV9 | TGTGCCAGCAGCCCACTCCAGGGGAGGGGAGGAGAGACCCAGTACTTC | CASSPLQGRGGETQYF
11 | TRBJ1-2 | . | . | TRBV3-1/TRBV3-2 | TGTGCCAGCAGCCAAAAGGGGATAGGCACCTTC | CASSQKGIGTF
14 | TRBJ1-5 | TRBD1 | . | TRBV28 | TGTGCCACTCAACAGGGGAACCGCAATCAGCCCCAGCATTTT | CATQQGNRNQPQHF
13 | TRBJ1-5 | . | . | TRBV2 | TGTGCCAGCAGCGGCGGGGGACATCAGCCCCAGCATTTT | CASSGGGHQPQHF
14 | TRBJ2-1 | TRBD2 | . | TRBV27 | TGTGCCAGCAGTACCCGGACTAGCGGCAATGAGCAGTTCTTC | CASSTRTSGNEQFF
15 | TRBJ1-2 | TRBD1 | . | TRBV4-1 | TGCGCCAGCAGCCAAGGGACAGGGGGCGTCTATGGCTACACCTTC | CASSQGTGGVYGYTF
17 | TRBJ2-6 | TRBD2 | . | TRBV7-9 | TGTGCCAGCAGCTTACTAGCGGGAGTGGGTGGGGCCAACGTCCTGACTTTC | CASSLLAGVGGANVLTF
16 | TRBJ1-1 | TRBD1 | once | TRBV19 | TGTGCCAGTAGTATTGGAGGGGGCCCCATGAACACTGAAGCTTTCTTT | CASSIGGGPMNTEAFF
12 | TRBJ2-5 | . | . | TRBV3-1/TRBV3-2 | TGTGCCAGCAGCCTCTCCAGGGAGACCCAGTACTTC | CASSLSRETQYF
14 | TRBJ2-2 | TRBD2 | . | TRBV28 | TGTGCCACCAGTGGGACTAGCGGCACCGGGGAGCTGTTTTTT | CATSGTSGTGELFF
13 | TRBJ2-7 | TRBD1 | once | TRBV19 | TGTGCCAGTAGGGGATGGGACAGTTACGAGCAGTACTTC | CASRGWDSYEQYF
12 | TRBJ2-7 | . | . | TRBV30 | TGTGCCTGGACAGGGGATTCCTACGAGCAGTACTTC | CAWTGDSYEQYF
18 | TRBJ1-6 | TRBD1 | . | TRBV5-1 | TGCGCCAGCTCTCAGGGACAGGGAGGTATCTCCTATAATTCACCCCTCCACTTT | CASSQGQGGISYNSPLHF
12 | TRBJ2-3 | . | . | TRBV10-2 | TGCGCCAGCAGTGAGTTGCGAAATACGCAGTATTTT | CASSELRNTQYF
14 | TRBJ2-7 | . | . | TRBV5-1 | TGCGCCAGCAGCTTGGAACCGAGCTCCTACGAGCAGTACTTC | CASSLEPSSYEQYF
13 | TRBJ2-1 | . | once | TRBV24-1 | TGTGCCACCAGTGATTTCGACAGCAATGAGCAGTTCTTC | CATSDFDSNEQFF
13 | TRBJ1-1 | TRBD1 | once | TRBV27 | TGTGCCAGCTCGATGGACAGGGGGCGGGGGGCTTTCTTT | CASSMDRGRGAFF
11 | TRBJ2-1 | . | . | TRBV7-9 | TGTGCCAGCAGCGCTAAAGCGGGGCAGTTCTTC | CASSAKAGQFF
15 | TRBJ2-1 | TRBD1 | . | TRBV7-9 | TGTGCCAGCAGCTTCAGGGGGCAGGCCAACAATGAGCAGTTCTTC | CASSFRGQANNEQFF
13 | TRBJ2-5 | . | . | TRBV5-1 | TGCGCCAGCAGCTTGGTGGCCCAAGAGACCCAGTACTTC | CASSLVAQETQYF
14 | TRBJ1-5 | TRBD1 | . | TRBV5-1 | TGCGCCAGCAGCCCAACAGGGGGCAATCAGCCCCAGCATTTT | CASSPTGGNQPQHF
13 | TRBJ1-1 | . | once | TRBV5-4 | TGTGCCAGCAGCTTGGATAGGAACACTGAAGCTTTCTTT | CASSLDRNTEAFF
15 | TRBJ1-5 | . | . | TRBV2 | TGTGCCAGCACCGGGGGGGCAGGGATTTCTCAGCCCCAGCATTTT | CASTGGAGISQPQHF
16 | TRBJ1-5 | . | . | TRBV27 | TGTGCCAGCAGTTCACAGCTAACCCTTAGCAATCAGCCCCAGCATTTT | CASSSQLTLSNQPQHF
14 | TRBJ1-5 | TRBD1 | few | TRBV30 | TGTGCCTGGAGTGGGACAGGGGGCCGACAGCCCCAGCATTTT | CAWSGTGGRQPQHF
13 | TRBJ2-3 | TRBD1 | . | TRBV30 | TGTGCCTGGAGTGAACACAGGGGAGATACGCAGTATTTT | CAWSEHRGDTQYF
16 | TRBJ2-1 | TRBD1 | . | TRBV3-1/TRBV3-2 | TGTGCCAGCAGCCTGTCAGGGGGCCCAACAGTCGGTGAGCAGTTCTTC | CASSLSGGPTVGEQFF
15 | TRBJ2-3 | TRBD2 | once | TRBV28 | TGTGCCAGCCGATGGACTAGCGGGATTGAAGATACGCAGTATTTT | CASRWTSGIEDTQYF
17 | TRBJ2-6 | TRBD1 | . | TRBV2 | TGTGCCAGCAGTCCGGGACAGGGGAACTCTGGGGCCAACGTCCTGACTTTC | CASSPGQGNSGANVLTF